These 29 T cell receptor beta chains share one sample of origin, sequenced in a study of shared clonotypes between healthy human individuals. Naive CD8 isolation took CD45RO-negative cells positively selected for CCR7 and excluded terminally differentiated effector memory CD45RA+ cells. Sequencing used immunoSEQ multiplex PCR; TCRdb keeps in-frame clones, though not all of them. The data hold 800,000 to 950,000 clones, with about 96% observed a single time. Sequenced input: naive CD8+ T cells sorted from blood. The receptors derive from a man younger than 45 in good health.

The chain's CDR3 is CASSPDRKLYNEQFF. CDR3 nucleotide sequence: TGCGCCAGCAGCCCGGACAGAAAGCTCTACAATGAGCAGTTCTTC. The chain recombines TRBV5-1 with TRBJ2-1; D may be TRBD1 (6 bases). CDR3 size: 15 residues. Germline assignment: CDR1 SGHRS and CDR2 YFSETQ. V was clipped by 4 bases and J by 3 bases, with 14 bases between them. Using reference TRBV5-1 and TRBJ2-1 for the parts outside the CDR3, the full variable domain is KAGVTQTPRYLIKTRGQQVTLSCSPISGHRSVSWYQQTPGQGLQFLFEYFSETQRNKGNFPGRFSGRQFSNSRSEMNVSTLELGDSALYLCASSPDRKLYNEQFFGPGTRLTVL.

As for this clone: This CDR3 is also generated by other DNA sequences in the sample. This chain joins TRBV25-1 and TRBJ2-5; D not resolved. CDR1 and CDR2 (germline): MGHDK, SYGVNS. V shed 6 bases and J shed 5 bases, with 4 bases lying between them. The CDR3 runs to 10 residues. CDR3 sequence (DNA): TGTGCCAGCAGGGGGGAGACCCAGTACTTC. This encodes CASRGETQYF.

The J gene is TRBJ2-7, the V gene TRBV18; D not resolved. Germline CDR1 reads KGHSH; CDR2 reads LQKENI. The length of the CDR3 is 14 residues. V lost 6 bases and J 3 bases, leaving 15 bases between the germline ends. CDR3 sequence reads: CASSPRDTGYEQYF. CDR3 DNA sequence: TGTGCCAGCTCTCCTAGAGACACCGGCTACGAGCAGTACTTC. Full variable domain (rest looked up from reference TRBV18 and TRBJ2-7): NAGVMQNPRHLVRRRGQEARLRCSPMKGHSHVYWYRQLPEEGLKFMVYLQKENIIDESGMPKERFSAEFPKEGPSILRIQQVVRGDSAAYFCASSPRDTGYEQYFGPGTRLTVT.

On this clone: This sample also contains other DNA sequences that code for the same CDR3. The genes are TRBV7-9 and TRBJ2-7; TRBD2 might be the D (7 bases). Germline-derived CDR1 and CDR2 are SEHNR and FQNEAQ (reference sequence). The CDR3 spans 16 residues. Trimming removed 4 bases from V and 0 bases from J, with 16 bases in between. CDR3: CASSSSSGGSSYEQYF. The CDR3 DNA reads TGTGCCAGCAGCTCCTCGTCGGGGGGCAGCTCCTACGAGCAGTACTTC.

The gene calls are TRBV27 and TRBJ2-7, with TRBD2 identical over 13 bases. The CDR3 runs to 16 residues. Germline-derived CDR1 and CDR2 are MNHEY and SMNVEV (reference sequence). V gave up 4 bases and J gave up 0 bases; unmatched junction bases: 3. CDR3 amino acids: CASSSRLAGGSYEQYF. The CDR3 DNA follows: TGTGCCAGCAGTTCGCGACTAGCGGGAGGCTCCTACGAGCAGTACTTC.

This clone was counted between two and nine times. Other DNA variants within this sample encode the same CDR3. The J gene is TRBJ1-1, the V gene TRBV29-1; D is uncertain. The length of the CDR3 is 10 residues. Deletions cut 7 bases from V and 3 bases from J, with 6 bases between. Germline assignment: CDR1 SQVTM and CDR2 ANQGSEA. The CDR3 DNA is TGCAGCGCTGGGGACACTGAAGCTTTCTTT. Protein: CSAGDTEAFF.

CDR3 coding DNA: TGTGCCAGTAGTCCCGACAGCCATAGCTCCTACAATGAGCAGTTCTTC. This encodes CASSPDSHSSYNEQFF. V usage is TRBV19 and J usage is TRBJ2-1; D perhaps matches TRBD1 (5 bases). CDR1 and CDR2 (germline): LNHDA, SQIVND (reference sequence). There are 16 residues in the CDR3. Trimming shortened V by 5 bases and J by 0 bases, and 14 bases separated the two germline ends.

The chain combines TRBV11-2 with TRBJ1-1; D remains unclear. The V and J ends lost 3 bases and 0 bases respectively, with 11 bases between them. Germline V CDR1 and CDR2: SGHAT, FQNNGV. The CDR3 has 15 residues. CDR3 in DNA: TGTGCCAGCAGCTTGACATTATCCATGAACACTGAAGCTTTCTTT. Its protein is CASSLTLSMNTEAFF. Using reference TRBV11-2 and TRBJ1-1 for the parts outside the CDR3, the full variable domain is EAGVAQSPRYKIIEKRQSVAFWCNPISGHATLYWYQQILGQGPKLLIQFQNNGVVDDSQLPKDRFSAERLKGVDSTLKIQPAKLEDSAVYLCASSLTLSMNTEAFFGQGTRLTVV.

The chain recombines TRBV11-2 with TRBJ2-5; possible D gene TRBD2, 6 bases. V was cut by 3 bases and J by 5 bases, with 16 bases left in between. CDR1 SGHAT and CDR2 FQNNGV come from the germline V gene. This CDR3 comprises 15 residues. CDR3 sequence reads: CASSFHIPGSETQYF. CDR3 coding DNA: TGTGCCAGCAGCTTTCATATCCCCGGGAGTGAGACCCAGTACTTC.

The CDR3 coding sequence is TGTGCCAGCAGTCCCGGGACTAGCCGCACCGGGGAGCTGTTTTTT. It translates to CASSPGTSRTGELFF. V is TRBV27 and J is TRBJ2-2; 9 nucleotides line up with TRBD2. CDR1 MNHEY and CDR2 SMNVEV come from the germline V gene (reference sequence). The CDR3 has 15 amino acids. Losses at the gene ends were 5 bases for V and 4 bases for J; bases not matched to a gene: 5.

V usage is TRBV4-3 and J usage is TRBJ2-1, with 8 bases lining up with TRBD2. In germline, CDR1 is LGHNA, CDR2 YSLEER. V shed 1 base, J shed 8 bases, and the junction held 10 bases outside the gene matches. The CDR3 covers 16 residues. The CDR3 spells CASSQGVRGGGDEQFF. The DNA of the CDR3 is TGCGCCAGCAGCCAAGGAGTTCGGGGGGGAGGCGATGAGCAGTTCTTC.

The chain carries TRBV28 and TRBJ2-1; D is perhaps TRBD2 (5 bases). Trimming pared 5 bases from V and 6 bases from J, leaving 14 bases between. Germline loops: CDR1 MDHEN, CDR2 SYDVKM. The CDR3 covers 14 residues. The CDR3 DNA is TGTGCCAGCAGTACCCGGACTGTAGGCAATGAGCAGTTCTTC. It codes for CASSTRTVGNEQFF. The full variable domain, completed using reference TRBV28 and TRBJ2-1, is DVKVTQSSRYLVKRTGEKVFLECVQDMDHENMFWYRQDPGLGLRLIYFSYDVKMKEKGDIPEGYSVSREKKERFSLILESASTNQTSMYLCASSTRTVGNEQFFGPGTRLTVL.

The chain joins TRBV4-1 to TRBJ2-1, with 9 bases matching TRBD1. Germline V gene sequence: CDR1 MGHRA, CDR2 YSYEKL. The CDR3 contains 15 residues. The trim removed 4 bases at V and 6 bases at J, leaving 7 bases unmatched. The CDR3 loop is CASSPRQGGGNEQFF. The DNA for the CDR3 is TGCGCCAGCAGCCCTAGACAGGGGGGGGGCAATGAGCAGTTCTTC.

The J gene is TRBJ2-7, the V gene TRBV11-3; the D call may be TRBD1 or TRBD2 (5 bases each). In germline, CDR1 is SGHNT, CDR2 YENEEA. Trimming shortened V by 1 base and J by 3 bases, and 13 bases separated the two germline ends. The CDR3 spans 15 residues. The CDR3 loop is CASSLAQGPGYEQYF. DNA of the CDR3: TGTGCCAGCAGCTTAGCTCAGGGACCAGGCTACGAGCAGTACTTC.

The V and J genes are TRBV30 and TRBJ1-1, with D unresolved. The ends were cut back, 0 bases at V and 1 base at J, with 9 bases in the middle. This CDR3 comprises 14 residues. Germline values: CDR1 GTSNPN, CDR2 SVGIG (reference sequence). Here the CDR3 DNA reads TGTGCCTGGAGTGTACGCGGGGAGAACACTGAAGCTTTCTTT. Its protein product is CAWSVRGENTEAFF.

The V call is TRBV5-6, the J call TRBJ2-7, with TRBD2 identical over 9 bases. The CDR3 covers 14 residues. Germline V gives CDR1 SGHDT, CDR2 YYEEEE. V shed 4 bases and J 6 bases; nucleotides not matched to a gene: 8. CDR3 in amino acids: CASSALSGSFEQYF. In DNA form, the CDR3 reads TGTGCCAGCAGCGCGCTTAGCGGGAGCTTCGAGCAGTACTTC.

This chain links TRBV9 with TRBJ2-3; 9 bases align to TRBD2. The CDR3 contains 19 residues. Losses at the gene ends were 4 bases for V and 3 bases for J; bases not matched to a gene: 18. Germline-derived CDR1 and CDR2 are SGDLS and YYNGEE. Here the CDR3 DNA reads TGTGCCAGCAGCTCCCTGGGTCGGGCTAGCGGGATATTTACAGATACGCAGTATTTT. This sequence encodes CASSSLGRASGIFTDTQYF.

V is TRBV27 and J is TRBJ2-1; D is uncertain. In germline, CDR1 is MNHEY, CDR2 SMNVEV (reference sequence). This CDR3 is built from 13 residues. V was cut by 8 bases and J by 0 bases, with 8 bases left in between. CDR3 in DNA: TGTGCCAGCCGAAAGAGCTCCTACAATGAGCAGTTCTTC. Protein sequence: CASRKSSYNEQFF.

This chain connects TRBV29-1 to TRBJ2-5; D is unresolved. This CDR3 region has 13 residues. Trimming shortened V by 4 bases and J by 1 base, and 10 bases separated the two germline ends. Per the germline V gene, CDR1 is SQVTM and CDR2 is ANQGSEA. CDR3 sequence reads: CSVGRTAQETQYF. CDR3 bases: TGCAGCGTTGGGCGGACGGCCCAAGAGACCCAGTACTTC. Combining the CDR3 with reference TRBV29-1 and TRBJ2-5 gives the whole variable domain SAVISQKPSRDICQRGTSLTIQCQVDSQVTMMFWYRQQPGQSLTLIATANQGSEATYESGFVIDKFPISRPNLTFSTLTVSNMSPEDSSIYLCSVGRTAQETQYFGPGTRLLVL.

The chain combines TRBV19 with TRBJ1-1; D is possibly TRBD1 (5 bases). Germline CDR1 reads LNHDA; CDR2 reads SQIVND (reference sequence). Between the trimmed V and J ends, which lost 3 bases and 9 bases, there was a span of 20 bases. This CDR3 has 15 amino acids. DNA of the CDR3: TGTGCCAGTAGTATTTTAGGGACGCACTCCCAAAAAGCTTTCTTT. It is translated as CASSILGTHSQKAFF.

The V and J genes are TRBV19 and TRBJ2-5; D gene uncertain. V was trimmed by 0 bases and J by 8 bases, leaving 10 bases between them. There are 13 residues in the CDR3. Looked up from germline, CDR1 is LNHDA and CDR2 is SQIVND (reference sequence). The CDR3 nucleotides read TGTGCCAGTAGTATAGACCCCGAATCAACCCAGTACTTC. Translating it yields CASSIDPESTQYF.

The chain has TRBV20-1 and TRBJ2-1; no definite D call. Trimming left V 2 bases short and J 6 bases short, with 5 bases between. CDR3 length equals 11 residues. Germline CDR1 reads DFQATT; CDR2 reads SNEGSKA (reference sequence). CDR3 sequence: CSARYVNEQFF. The CDR3 DNA reads as TGCAGTGCTAGATATGTCAATGAGCAGTTCTTC.

The chain is built from TRBV7-2 and TRBJ2-4; 7 bases agree with TRBD2. Unmatched junction bases numbered 10, after V lost 0 bases and J lost 8 bases. Germline V gene data show CDR1 as SGHTA and CDR2 as FQGNSA. This CDR3 spans 16 amino acids. The CDR3 DNA sequence: TGTGCCAGCAGCTTAGCGGGGAGGGCCCTCTGGGACATTCAGTACTTC. This gives the protein CASSLAGRALWDIQYF.

The chain employs TRBV21-1 and TRBJ2-3; the table calls TRBD1, which could not be checked here. TRBV21-1 is termed a pseudogene. This CDR3 comprises 16 residues. CDR3 loop: CASSKAARDSRRTQYF. DNA of the CDR3: TGTGCCAGCAGCAAAGCGGCCAGGGACAGCAGACGAACGCAGTATTTT.

On this clone: Distinct nucleotide sequences in the sample also encode this CDR3. This chain links TRBV7-9 with TRBJ1-1, with a possible D match to TRBD1 (5 bases). This CDR3 has 12 residues. V lost 5 bases and J lost 6, with 10 bases in between. CDR1 and CDR2 from the germline V gene are SEHNR and FQNEAQ (reference sequence). CDR3 residues: CASSLGGPEAFF. The CDR3, as DNA: TGTGCCAGCAGCCTCGGGGGACCTGAAGCTTTCTTT.

The chain joins TRBV7-8 to TRBJ2-1; 9 bases match TRBD2. The trim removed 2 bases at V and 7 bases at J, leaving 12 bases unmatched. The CDR3 has 17 residues. Germline V gives CDR1 SGHVS, CDR2 FQNEAQ. The DNA of the CDR3 is TGTGCCAGCAGCTTACGAGGCCGGGCTAGCGGGAATAATGAGCAGTTCTTC. Protein product: CASSLRGRASGNNEQFF.

CDR3 bases: TGTGCCAGCAGTGTTTTAAGCACAGATACGCAGTATTTT. It codes for CASSVLSTDTQYF. The V and J genes are TRBV7-8 and TRBJ2-3, with D unclear. Trimming removed 6 bases from V and 0 bases from J, with 7 bases in between. Germline CDR1 and CDR2: SGHVS and FQNEAQ. The CDR3 is 13 amino acids.

The chain combines TRBV27 with TRBJ1-4; D not resolved. The ends were cut back, 5 bases at V and 0 bases at J, with 19 bases in the middle. CDR3 length equals 18 residues. Germline values: CDR1 MNHEY, CDR2 SMNVEV (reference sequence). CDR3 sequence (DNA): TGTGCCAGCAGTGAATTTCCGGGAGCCAGTGCAACTAATGAAAAACTGTTTTTT. It codes for CASSEFPGASATNEKLFF.

CDR3 bases: TGTGCCACCAGCACCTCTCTTGAGCAGTTCTTC. Translating it yields CATSTSLEQFF. The chain uses TRBV15 and TRBJ2-1; D gene unclear. V lost 4 bases and J lost 9, with 7 bases in between. Germline CDR1 reads LNHNV; CDR2 reads YYDKDF (reference sequence). The CDR3 sequence is 11 residues long.